Included here is one T cell receptor beta chain sequence, with context. Its target is not known. These data come from a study of cytomegalovirus exposure and HLA in healthy donors. Study overall: The platform used for the 120 or so validation repertoires matched that of the approximately 670 first-cohort repertoires, a later analysis reported. Broader study findings: According to the study, around 150 TCR beta chains were cytomegalovirus-associated.

The table came from immunoSEQ multiplex PCR; TCRdb's copy has only in-frame clones and leaves some out. The sample carries fewer than 400,000 clones, 86% recorded once. The donors were members of the validation cohort comprising some 130 subjects, separate from the roughly 650-subject first cohort. Sequenced sample: PBMCs. The source of this sequence is a woman aged 18-29 years in good health and CMV-seronegative.

The CDR3 DNA follows: TGTGCCAGCAGTTACCTGGACAGTCAACAAGAGACCCAGTACTTC. The encoded protein is CASSYLDSQQETQYF. The chain recombines TRBV6-5 with TRBJ2-5; a weak D match, TRBD1 (6 bases). V dropped 2 bases and J dropped 2 bases, with 12 bases sitting between them. The germline V gene has CDR1 MNHEY and CDR2 SVGAGI. This CDR3 contains 15 residues.